This T cell receptor (beta chain) was captured in a study of regulatory dendritic cells for organ transplantation. Study-level points and caveats: Naive T cells showed high diversity, memory cells less, memory CD8+ least.

The protocol was immunoSEQ multiplex PCR, while the TCRdb copy is restricted to in-frame clones and leaves out a portion. The sample has about 28,000 clones; about four fifths are singletons. V lost 2 bases to trimming and J lost 0 bases; unmatched junction nucleotides: 7. The CDR3 runs 17 residues. Per the germline V gene, CDR1 is SGHAT and CDR2 is FQNNGV. Of note for this clone: Its matching antigen is unknown.

Memory T cells were CD45RO+, naive were CD45RA+, sorted by FACS. What was sequenced was naive CD4+ T cells from blood. Subset given: CD45RA+ naive T cells. The source is a human donor in good health. This sequence joins TRBV11-2 and TRBJ2-4; 7 nucleotides line up with TRBD1. CDR3 nucleotides: TGTGCCAGCAGCTTAACCGGGACAGCCTTAGCCAAAAACATTCAGTACTTC. It encodes CASSLTGTALAKNIQYF. Full variable domain (missing parts from reference TRBV11-2 and TRBJ2-4): EAGVAQSPRYKIIEKRQSVAFWCNPISGHATLYWYQQILGQGPKLLIQFQNNGVVDDSQLPKDRFSAERLKGVDSTLKIQPAKLEDSAVYLCASSLTGTALAKNIQYFGAGTRLSVL.